A selection of T cell receptor beta chains follows, all from one sample in a study of blood T cell repertoires in COVID-19. Clones were sequenced by immunoSEQ multiplex PCR, and TCRdb holds only the in-frame ones, with some missing. The profile shows 160,000 or so clones, less than 85% of them singletons. Sequencing was done on a sample of PBMCs or T cells enriched from blood (not recorded which). The receptors shown here come from a man aged 60 to 75 who had recovered from COVID-19. Both conserved end residues are part of each CDR3. The order of the fields is clone size, V gene, CDR3 length, J gene, CDR3 protein. Rows may omit the clone size; those that give it use once, few, many or a size class.

clone_size: once
v_call: TRBV2
cdr3_length: 14
j_call: TRBJ2-2
cdr3_aa: CACRDRGYTGELFF

clone_size: once
v_call: TRBV19
cdr3_length: 14
j_call: TRBJ1-5
cdr3_aa: CASSLHRENQPQHF

clone_size: NA
v_call: TRBV6-5
cdr3_length: 14
j_call: TRBJ2-7
cdr3_aa: CASSLLGGENEQYF

clone_size: NA
v_call: TRBV5-1
cdr3_length: 14
j_call: TRBJ2-2
cdr3_aa: CASSLRQGEGELFF

clone_size: NA
v_call: TRBV9
cdr3_length: 15
j_call: TRBJ2-1
cdr3_aa: CASSVGWFQNNEQFF

clone_size: NA
v_call: TRBV5-7
cdr3_length: 16
j_call: TRBJ1-5
cdr3_aa: CASSLVPGRYNQPQHF

clone_size: NA
v_call: TRBV11-2
cdr3_length: 15
j_call: TRBJ2-5
cdr3_aa: CASSLSAQGVETQYF

clone_size: NA
v_call: TRBV18
cdr3_length: 14
j_call: TRBJ2-3
cdr3_aa: CASSQDRSTDTQYF

clone_size: NA
v_call: TRBV28
cdr3_length: 16
j_call: TRBJ1-2
cdr3_aa: CASSLNLQGTGYGYTF

clone_size: NA
v_call: TRBV5-1
cdr3_length: 17
j_call: TRBJ2-7
cdr3_aa: CASSFGVSLAGGLEQYF

clone_size: NA
v_call: TRBV20-1
cdr3_length: 15
j_call: TRBJ2-1
cdr3_aa: CSASQTSGVYNEQFF

clone_size: NA
v_call: TRBV9
cdr3_length: 15
j_call: TRBJ2-5
cdr3_aa: CASSASRLAEETQYF

clone_size: NA
v_call: TRBV18
cdr3_length: 15
j_call: TRBJ1-3
cdr3_aa: CASSPESRSGNTIYF

clone_size: NA
v_call: TRBV6-5
cdr3_length: 11
j_call: TRBJ2-7
cdr3_aa: CASSFRNEQYF

clone_size: NA
v_call: TRBV6-5
cdr3_length: 15
j_call: TRBJ1-4
cdr3_aa: CASSYRDRRPEKLFF

clone_size: many
v_call: TRBV27
cdr3_length: 14
j_call: TRBJ1-5
cdr3_aa: CASSATGANQPQHF

clone_size: NA
v_call: TRBV4-1
cdr3_length: 17
j_call: TRBJ2-7
cdr3_aa: CASSQESPGQGAYEQYF

clone_size: few
v_call: TRBV19
cdr3_length: 15
j_call: TRBJ2-5
cdr3_aa: CASSTWTGGRETQYF

clone_size: NA
v_call: TRBV5-1
cdr3_length: 17
j_call: TRBJ1-2
cdr3_aa: CASSLSGGTGGNYGYTF

clone_size: NA
v_call: TRBV10-3
cdr3_length: 16
j_call: TRBJ2-2
cdr3_aa: CAISKASGKNTGELFF

clone_size: few
v_call: TRBV2
cdr3_length: 12
j_call: TRBJ2-7
cdr3_aa: CASRGTNYEQYF

clone_size: NA
v_call: TRBV7-7
cdr3_length: 18
j_call: TRBJ2-3
cdr3_aa: CASSQGPASGSGTDTQYF

clone_size: NA
v_call: TRBV4-2
cdr3_length: 16
j_call: TRBJ1-4
cdr3_aa: CASSPTLGATNEKLFF

clone_size: NA
v_call: TRBV7-8
cdr3_length: 17
j_call: TRBJ1-5
cdr3_aa: CASSKRTGGLSNQPQHF

clone_size: NA
v_call: TRBV7-8
cdr3_length: 12
j_call: TRBJ1-2
cdr3_aa: CASSTTVEGYTF

clone_size: NA
v_call: TRBV3-1/TRBV3-2
cdr3_length: 16
j_call: TRBJ2-7
cdr3_aa: CASSQDKLAGVYEQYF

clone_size: NA
v_call: TRBV24-1
cdr3_length: 16
j_call: TRBJ2-3
cdr3_aa: CATSDLPGQGGDTQYF

clone_size: NA
v_call: TRBV30
cdr3_length: 14
j_call: TRBJ1-6
cdr3_aa: CAWSVDTHNSPLHF

clone_size: once
v_call: TRBV12-5
cdr3_length: 12
j_call: TRBJ2-5
cdr3_aa: CASGLEGGPQYF

clone_size: NA
v_call: TRBV9
cdr3_length: 15
j_call: TRBJ2-2
cdr3_aa: CASSEGQSITGELFF

clone_size: NA
v_call: TRBV28
cdr3_length: 14
j_call: TRBJ1-1
cdr3_aa: CASSFLADNTEAFF

clone_size: NA
v_call: TRBV7-2
cdr3_length: 14
j_call: TRBJ2-5
cdr3_aa: CASSLASGSETQYF

clone_size: NA
v_call: TRBV3-1/TRBV3-2
cdr3_length: 14
j_call: TRBJ1-5
cdr3_aa: CASSQRQSRGPQHF

clone_size: NA
v_call: TRBV6-5
cdr3_length: 14
j_call: TRBJ2-2
cdr3_aa: CASKVSGRSGELFF

clone_size: NA
v_call: TRBV9
cdr3_length: 15
j_call: TRBJ1-1
cdr3_aa: CASSATTRGGTEAFF

clone_size: NA
v_call: TRBV11-2
cdr3_length: 16
j_call: TRBJ1-1
cdr3_aa: CASSLIGGQGDTEAFF

clone_size: NA
v_call: TRBV24-1
cdr3_length: 17
j_call: TRBJ2-3
cdr3_aa: CATSGPTTSGSTDTQYF

clone_size: NA
v_call: TRBV29-1
cdr3_length: 13
j_call: TRBJ2-7
cdr3_aa: CSVEPLQGYEQYF

clone_size: NA
v_call: TRBV7-2
cdr3_length: 16
j_call: TRBJ2-5
cdr3_aa: CASSLGTGYRQETQYF

clone_size: NA
v_call: TRBV7-3
cdr3_length: 17
j_call: TRBJ2-7
cdr3_aa: CASTLGLAGGPTYKQYF

clone_size: many
v_call: TRBV7-3
cdr3_length: 15
j_call: TRBJ2-5
cdr3_aa: CASSLRAGVEETQYF

clone_size: NA
v_call: TRBV7-9
cdr3_length: 16
j_call: TRBJ2-4
cdr3_aa: CASSSRRLDSKNIQYF

clone_size: NA
v_call: TRBV4-2
cdr3_length: 17
j_call: TRBJ1-3
cdr3_aa: CASSQDLGRGSGNTIYF

clone_size: NA
v_call: TRBV7-2
cdr3_length: 13
j_call: TRBJ1-4
cdr3_aa: CASSRGRNEKLFF

clone_size: NA
v_call: TRBV6-5
cdr3_length: 14
j_call: TRBJ2-3
cdr3_aa: CAPQADVRTDTQYF